This record looks at one T cell receptor beta chain sequence and its context. This entry belongs to a study of blood T cell repertoires in COVID-19. Across the study: From the United States, Italy and Spain came samples of acute and convalescent COVID-19.

J gave up 3 bases and V 6 bases, and 10 bases lay outside the gene matches. CDR3 size: 15 residues. Germline values: CDR1 SGHKS, CDR2 YYEKEE (reference sequence). TCRdb's copy holds only in-frame clones and misses some; the assay was immunoSEQ multiplex PCR. The sample lists approximately 250,000 clones, around 90% occurring once. The V and J genes are TRBV5-5 and TRBJ2-7, with 9 bases identical to TRBD2. The sequence derives from a woman aged 30 to 39 who had recovered from COVID-19. What was sequenced was PBMCs or T cells enriched from blood (not recorded which). CDR3 loop: CASNPMLAGIYEQYF. CDR3 in DNA: TGTGCCAGCAACCCGATGCTAGCGGGAATCTACGAGCAGTACTTC.